The 18 T cell receptor beta chains in this list originate from one sample, sequenced in a study of cytotoxic CD8 clonotypes in ibrutinib-treated CLL. Only in-frame clones appear in the TCRdb table, and some are missing; sequencing was by immunoSEQ multiplex PCR. This sample has about 160,000 clones, with roughly 80% found just once. The sequencing used PBMCs, collected after 12 months of ibrutinib treatment. These receptors all come from a human donor with chronic lymphocytic leukemia.

V is TRBV5-1 and J is TRBJ2-1; D unclear. The CDR3 is 16 amino acids. V was shortened by 0 bases and J by 0 bases, with 10 bases between the two germline ends. Germline CDR1 and CDR2: SGHRS and YFSETQ. CDR3 bases: TGCGCCAGCAGCTTGGCTTGGCCGAGCTCCTACAATGAGCAGTTCTTC. Its protein is CASSLAWPSSYNEQFF.

The rearrangement uses TRBV5-1 and TRBJ2-7, with 9 bases identical to TRBD1. The CDR3 runs to 15 residues. V lost 5 bases to trimming and J lost 5 bases; unmatched junction nucleotides: 11. Germline V gene data show CDR1 as SGHRS and CDR2 as YFSETQ. The CDR3 bases are TGCGCCAGCAGGTTCGTGGGACAGGGAGGTAACGAGCAGTACTTC. Its protein product is CASRFVGQGGNEQYF.

V is TRBV19 and J is TRBJ2-3, with 8 positions matching TRBD2. Germline-derived CDR1 and CDR2 are LNHDA and SQIVND (reference sequence). CDR3 length: 15 amino acids. The V segment lost 6 bases and the J segment 2 bases; nucleotides outside the gene matches: 7. CDR3 region: CASSGGGYHTDTQYF. CDR3 sequence (DNA): TGTGCCAGTAGCGGGGGGGGCTACCACACAGATACGCAGTATTTT.

CDR3 DNA: TGTGCCACCAGCAGCAAAGCGGAGGGCTATGGCTACACCTTC. Amino acid sequence: CATSSKAEGYGYTF. The chain couples TRBV15 to TRBJ1-2; D is unresolved. This CDR3 is built from 14 residues. The germline V gene encodes CDR1 LNHNV and CDR2 YYDKDF (reference sequence). The V gene lost 3 bases and the J gene lost 4 bases, with 12 bases spanning the gap. The complete variable domain, with remaining parts taken from reference TRBV15 and TRBJ1-2, reads DAMVIQNPRYQVTQFGKPVTLSCSQTLNHNVMYWYQQKSSQAPKLLFHYYDKDFNNEADTPDNFQSRRPNTSFCFLDIRSPGLGDTAMYLCATSSKAEGYGYTFGSGTRLTVV.

The chain uses TRBV7-3 and TRBJ2-3; a possible D gene is TRBD2 (5 bases). The CDR3 consists of 14 residues. Germline V gene data show CDR1 as SGHTA and CDR2 as FQGTGA. Trimming removed 5 bases at V and 4 bases at J, with 13 bases between. The CDR3 sequence is CASSLTSLSDTQYF. CDR3 DNA sequence: TGTGCCAGCAGCCTCACTAGTTTATCAGATACGCAGTATTTT. The full variable domain, rest sourced from reference TRBV7-3 and TRBJ2-3, is GAGVSQTPSNKVTEKGKYVELRCDPISGHTALYWYRQSLGQGPEFLIYFQGTGAADDSGLPNDRFFAVRPEGSVSTLKIQRTERGDSAVYLCASSLTSLSDTQYFGPGTRLTVL.

The rearrangement links TRBV5-4 to TRBJ2-7; 8 bases match TRBD1. The CDR3 contains 14 residues. Germline values: CDR1 SGHNT, CDR2 YYREEE (reference sequence). V lost 3 bases, J lost 1 base, and 3 bases stayed unmatched. CDR3 bases: TGTGCCAGCAGCTCCCGGGACAGGTCCTACGAGCAGTACTTC. It encodes CASSSRDRSYEQYF.

This chain uses TRBV6-6 with TRBJ1-5; no definite D call. The CDR3 contains 15 residues. The germline CDR1 and CDR2 sequences are MNHNY and SVGAGI (reference sequence). Trimming cost V 0 bases and J 9 bases, with 15 bases left between them. This chain's CDR3 is CASSYSKSLVGPQHF. CDR3 DNA: TGTGCCAGCAGTTACTCGAAGAGCCTGGTGGGGCCCCAGCATTTT.

The J gene is TRBJ1-5, the V gene TRBV19; D is ambiguous. The CDR3 loop spans 15 amino acids. Trimming shortened V by 1 base and J by 4 bases, and 11 bases separated the two germline ends. Looked up from germline, CDR1 is LNHDA and CDR2 is SQIVND (reference sequence). CDR3 sequence reads: CASSIARLGNQPQHF. CDR3 DNA sequence: TGTGCCAGTAGTATAGCCCGACTGGGTAATCAGCCCCAGCATTTT. Complete variable domain (other parts from reference TRBV19 and TRBJ1-5): DGGITQSPKYLFRKEGQNVTLSCEQNLNHDAMYWYRQDPGQGLRLIYYSQIVNDFQKGDIAEGYSVSREKKESFPLTVTSAQKNPTAFYLCASSIARLGNQPQHFGDGTRLSIL.

This chain joins TRBV28 and TRBJ1-2, with 11 bases aligning to TRBD1. CDR1 is MDHEN, CDR2 SYDVKM, per germline. With V trimmed by 5 bases and J by 3 bases, 2 bases remained unmatched. The CDR3 extends over 14 amino acids. This CDR3 is CASSAGQGDYGYTF. CDR3 coding DNA: TGTGCCAGCAGTGCGGGACAGGGGGACTATGGCTACACCTTC.

The chain couples TRBV6-5 to TRBJ2-7; D is unclear. Germline values: CDR1 MNHEY, CDR2 SVGAGI. Between the trimmed V and J ends, which lost 0 bases and 5 bases, there was a span of 2 bases. The CDR3 length is 11 residues. Written as DNA, the CDR3 is TGTGCCAGCAGTTACTCTCACGAGCAGTACTTC. Translation gives CASSYSHEQYF.

V gene TRBV28 combines with J gene TRBJ1-2; D may be TRBD1 (5 bases). This CDR3 comprises 17 residues. Germline V gives CDR1 MDHEN, CDR2 SYDVKM. Between the trimmed V and J ends, which lost 4 bases and 2 bases, there was a span of 20 bases. The CDR3 coding sequence is TGTGCCAGCAGTTCTTATCTCGAGAACAGGATGAACTATGGCTACACCTTC. Protein: CASSSYLENRMNYGYTF.

This sequence joins TRBV4-2 and TRBJ2-7, with TRBD1 matching 10 bases. There are 14 residues in the CDR3. Trimming removed 6 bases from V and 3 bases from J; junction bases left unmatched: 5. Germline-derived CDR1 and CDR2 are LGHNA and YNFKEQ. The CDR3: CASSRDRGNYEQYF. For the CDR3, the DNA is TGTGCCAGCAGTCGGGACAGGGGTAACTACGAGCAGTACTTC.

The V call is TRBV18, the J call TRBJ1-4; D is possibly TRBD1 (5 bases). Trimming stripped 5 bases from V and 9 bases from J, with 13 bases between. The CDR3 runs to 13 residues. Looked up from germline, CDR1 is KGHSH and CDR2 is LQKENI. The CDR3 coding sequence is TGTGCCAGCTCAGCCCAGGGAAGTCAAAAACTGTTTTTT. Translating gives CASSAQGSQKLFF.

The chain employs TRBV18 and TRBJ2-7; TRBD1 agrees at 8 bases. Germline loops: CDR1 KGHSH, CDR2 LQKENI. The V and J ends lost 3 bases and 11 bases, in that order; junction bases with no gene match: 3. The CDR3 is 11 residues long. The CDR3 spells CASSPGQAKYF. As DNA, the CDR3 is TGTGCCAGCTCACCGGGACAGGCTAAGTACTTC. The full variable domain, in which reference TRBV18 and TRBJ2-7 provide the parts outside the CDR3, is NAGVMQNPRHLVRRRGQEARLRCSPMKGHSHVYWYRQLPEEGLKFMVYLQKENIIDESGMPKERFSAEFPKEGPSILRIQQVVRGDSAAYFCASSPGQAKYFGPGTRLTVT.

V gene TRBV7-8 combines with J gene TRBJ2-7; D might be TRBD2 (7 bases). This CDR3 has 14 residues. Trimming cost V 1 base and J 2 bases, with 9 bases left between them. Germline CDR1 SGHVS, CDR2 FQNEAQ. CDR3 sequence (DNA): TGTGCCAGCAGCTTAGAGGGGGGGACCTACGAGCAGTACTTC. The encoded protein is CASSLEGGTYEQYF. The full variable domain, rest sourced from reference TRBV7-8 and TRBJ2-7, is GAGVSQSPRYKVAKRGQDVALRCDPISGHVSLFWYQQALGQGPEFLTYFQNEAQLDKSGLPSDRFFAERPEGSVSTLKIQRTQQEDSAVYLCASSLEGGTYEQYFGPGTRLTVT.

J is TRBJ1-2 and V is TRBV28; D possibly corresponds to TRBD1 (6 bases). This CDR3 has 15 residues. In germline, CDR1 is MDHEN, CDR2 SYDVKM. Trimming shortened V by 4 bases and J by 6 bases, and 18 bases separated the two germline ends. The DNA for the CDR3 is TGTGCCAGCAGTTACATCAGGGGCCGGTCCCATGGCTACACCTTC. Translation gives CASSYIRGRSHGYTF.

The CDR3 loop reads CASRASGRVYEQYF. Written as DNA, the CDR3 is TGTGCCAGCAGGGCTAGCGGGAGAGTCTACGAGCAGTACTTC. The gene calls are TRBV28 and TRBJ2-7, with TRBD2 matching 10 bases. Per germline, CDR1 MDHEN and CDR2 SYDVKM. V was clipped by 6 bases and J by 3 bases; unmatched bases: 5. The CDR3 loop spans 14 amino acids.

The V call is TRBV25-1, the J call TRBJ2-3, with 9 nucleotides matching TRBD2. This CDR3 has 16 amino acids. CDR1 and CDR2 (germline): MGHDK, SYGVNS. Trimming cost V 1 base and J 5 bases; bases outside gene matches: 7. CDR3 sequence: CASSEWAGGIVDTQYF. For the CDR3, the DNA is TGTGCCAGCAGTGAATGGGCGGGAGGGATCGTAGATACGCAGTATTTT.